Below, one TCR beta chain is given with its context. Its specificity is not known. The record originates from a study of CD8 T cells in Susac syndrome. Study as a whole: Sequenced Susac syndrome patients included over 5 with active disease and under ten who were in remission. Study-wide results and limits: Clonal expansion of Susac CD8+ cells peaked in TEMRA cells, and it also peaked in active patients.

The CDR3 covers 15 residues. Reverse transcription used about 0.45 to 1 ug RNA and random hexamers. TCRdb passed the immunoSEQ multiplex PCR reads through MiXCR, listing each CDR3 protein once. The sample gives 100,000 to 150,000 distinct CDR3 sequences, over 85% of which show up once; around 0.21% is in the top ten. Sequencing was carried out using CD8+ T cells from PBMCs. This TCR came from a human donor with Susac syndrome. This chain uses TRBV21-1 with TRBJ2-1. TRBV21-1 is listed as a pseudogene. In DNA form, the CDR3 reads TGTGCCAGCAGCTTCGACAGGGGGTCCTACAATGAGCAGTTCTTC. This translates into CASSFDRGSYNEQFF.